The 25 T cell receptor beta chains below were found in one sample sequenced in a study of blood T cell repertoires in COVID-19. The protocol was immunoSEQ multiplex PCR, while the TCRdb copy is restricted to in-frame clones and leaves out a portion. This sample has under 95,000 clones; 70% to 80% occur once, and the top ten carry 5% to 6%. The sequenced material came from peripheral blood. Source of these receptors: a man in his fifties or sixties with active or convalescent COVID-19.

The chain uses TRBV7-9 and TRBJ2-3; 9 bases agree with TRBD2. V shed 2 bases and J 2 bases; nucleotides not matched to a gene: 5. This CDR3 contains 16 residues. The germline gives CDR1 SEHNR, CDR2 FQNEAQ (reference sequence). In nucleotides, the CDR3 is TGTGCCAGCAGCTTACGGCGGGGGGGAAACACAGATACGCAGTATTTT. Translated, it gives CASSLRRGGNTDTQYF. The variable domain in full, completed from reference TRBV7-9 and TRBJ2-3, reads DTGVSQNPRHKITKRGQNVTFRCDPISEHNRLYWYRQTLGQGPEFLTYFQNEAQLEKSRLLSDRFSAERPKGSFSTLEIQRTEQGDSAMYLCASSLRRGGNTDTQYFGPGTRLTVL.

The chain is built from TRBV11-2 and TRBJ1-1, with no clear D. From germline, CDR1 is SGHAT and CDR2 FQNNGV. Between the trimmed V and J ends, which lost 4 bases and 3 bases, there was a span of 9 bases. The CDR3 runs 13 residues. The CDR3 DNA reads TGTGCCAGCAGCTCTGAGGAATACACTGAAGCTTTCTTT. Protein product: CASSSEEYTEAFF.

This clone has just one count. The V call is TRBV27, the J call TRBJ1-6; D remains unclear. CDR1 MNHEY and CDR2 SMNVEV come from the germline V gene (reference sequence). V lost 5 bases to trimming and J lost 5 bases, with 16 bases between them. This CDR3 is 16 amino acids long. DNA of the CDR3: TGTGCCAGCAGTCCCAACCTACTTTTGGATAATTCACCCCTCCACTTT. It yields the protein CASSPNLLLDNSPLHF.

This chain joins TRBV4-3 and TRBJ2-1; 11 bases map to TRBD2. Trimming took 2 bases from V and 6 from J; bases not matched to a gene: 9. Germline V gene sequence: CDR1 LGHNA, CDR2 YSLEER. This CDR3 is built from 17 residues. Here the CDR3 DNA reads TGCGCCAGCAGCCAACCCCATAGCGGGGGGGGTCTCAATGAGCAGTTCTTC. It yields the protein CASSQPHSGGGLNEQFF.

The gene calls are TRBV12-5 and TRBJ2-1, with D possibly TRBD2 on 5 matching bases. This CDR3 comprises 14 residues. Per germline, CDR1 LGHNT and CDR2 FRNRAP. V was trimmed by 4 bases and J by 0 bases, leaving 7 bases between them. The CDR3 DNA reads TGTGCTAGTGGTTCGGCGGGCTCCTACAATGAGCAGTTCTTC. Translating it yields CASGSAGSYNEQFF.

This clone was recorded only once. The rearrangement uses TRBV10-3 and TRBJ2-1; 9 nucleotides line up with TRBD2. There are 13 residues in the CDR3. V shed 5 bases and J 10 bases; nucleotides not matched to a gene: 6. From germline, CDR1 is ENHRY and CDR2 SYGVKD. The CDR3 sequence is CAISTSGPEEQFF. The CDR3 DNA is TGTGCCATCAGTACTAGCGGGCCTGAGGAGCAGTTCTTC.

The chain has TRBV5-6 and TRBJ2-7; no clear D gene. Trimming shortened V by 4 bases and J by 6 bases, and 11 bases separated the two germline ends. There are 12 residues in the CDR3. Germline V gene sequence: CDR1 SGHDT, CDR2 YYEEEE. The CDR3 coding sequence is TGTGCCAGCAGCGTCCCGCCGGGCGAGCAGTACTTC. This encodes CASSVPPGEQYF.

This CDR3 reads CASSFDRWEAFF. DNA of the CDR3: TGTGCCAGCAGCTTCGACAGATGGGAAGCTTTCTTT. The chain links TRBV7-2 to TRBJ1-1; D is perhaps TRBD1 (5 bases). CDR3 length: 12 residues. The germline gives CDR1 SGHTA, CDR2 FQGNSA. Trimming took off 3 bases at V and 8 bases at J, with 10 bases between the two ends.

A few counts support this clone. The V gene is TRBV19, the J gene TRBJ2-3, with a tentative D call TRBD2 (7 bases). V shed 4 bases and J shed 1 base, with 15 bases lying between them. CDR1 is LNHDA and CDR2 is SQIVND in the germline V gene (reference sequence). The CDR3 runs 16 residues. CDR3 region: CASSNRGGAGTDTQYF. The CDR3, as DNA: TGTGCCAGTAGTAACCGAGGGGGGGCAGGCACAGATACGCAGTATTTT.

The table lists this clone with a count of one. The chain has TRBV6-5 and TRBJ2-1; TRBD2 agrees at 11 bases. The J segment lost 5 bases and the V segment lost 4 bases, leaving 7 bases of the junction unmatched. Germline CDR1 is MNHEY and CDR2 is SVGAGI. The CDR3 extends over 16 amino acids. CDR3 protein: CASSSLTSGADNEQFF. CDR3 coding DNA: TGTGCCAGCAGTTCCCTGACTAGCGGGGCGGACAATGAGCAGTTCTTC.

This chain connects TRBV6-1 to TRBJ1-2; no firm D call. Germline CDR1 is MNHNS and CDR2 is SASEGT. Trimming removed 1 base from V and 4 bases from J, with 13 bases in between. The CDR3 covers 15 residues. CDR3 bases: TGTGCCAGCAGTGAAGGGGCAGGCCCCCTCTATGGCTACACCTTC. Protein sequence: CASSEGAGPLYGYTF.

This sequence joins TRBV5-4 and TRBJ2-3; 12 nucleotides agree with TRBD2. Per the germline V gene, CDR1 is SGHNT and CDR2 is YYREEE (reference sequence). The CDR3 sequence is 14 residues long. V gave up 3 bases and J gave up 6 bases; unmatched junction bases: 2. The CDR3 DNA follows: TGTGCCAGCAGCTCTAGCGGGGGGGCCGATACGCAGTATTTT. It yields the protein CASSSSGGADTQYF.

This chain joins TRBV7-2 and TRBJ2-5, with 8 positions matching TRBD2. V gave up 0 bases and J gave up 1 base; unmatched junction bases: 7. CDR1 is SGHTA, CDR2 FQGNSA, per germline. The CDR3 length is 17 residues. The CDR3, as DNA: TGTGCCAGCAGCTTAGCGTCCGGTAGCGGGGCCCAAGAGACCCAGTACTTC. Its protein is CASSLASGSGAQETQYF.

This clone showed up just a few times. The sample contains more than one DNA sequence encoding this CDR3. The V gene is TRBV7-2, the J gene TRBJ1-5; no firm D call. Trimming removed 1 base from V and 5 bases from J, with 6 bases in between. This CDR3 is built from 13 residues. Per germline, CDR1 SGHTA and CDR2 FQGNSA. This CDR3 is CASSLGQDQPQHF. The DNA of the CDR3 is TGTGCCAGCAGCTTAGGACAAGATCAGCCCCAGCATTTT.

The V and J genes are TRBV11-2 and TRBJ1-2, with no clear D. The CDR3 totals 13 residues. Per the germline V gene, CDR1 is SGHAT and CDR2 is FQNNGV. V was clipped by 5 bases and J by 8 bases, with 15 bases between them. CDR3 in amino acids: CASSPSRVGGYTF. DNA of the CDR3: TGTGCCAGCAGCCCATCGCGGGTCGGCGGCTACACCTTC.

This clone has a single count. The chain is built from TRBV12-3 or TRBV12-4 and TRBJ1-2; no definite D call. V lost 5 bases to trimming and J lost 6 bases, with 13 bases between them. The CDR3 runs 13 residues. The CDR3, as DNA: TGTGCCAGCAGTCTTACAAGGAGTGATGGCTACACCTTC. Its protein product is CASSLTRSDGYTF.

This sequence joins TRBV14 and TRBJ2-5, with a possible D match to TRBD2 (7 bases). CDR1 SGHDN and CDR2 FVKESK come from the germline V gene. CDR3 size: 19 residues. V was trimmed by 0 bases and J by 2 bases, leaving 22 bases between them. CDR3 sequence: CASSQDFGLGTTKQETQYF. Written as DNA, the CDR3 is TGTGCCAGCAGCCAAGATTTCGGACTAGGGACAACTAAACAAGAGACCCAGTACTTC.

The sample holds a few counts of this clone. This chain uses TRBV3-1 (or the pseudogene TRBV3-2) with TRBJ2-5, with D hard to call. Germline lookup yields CDR1 LGHDT and CDR2 YNNKEL (reference sequence). CDR3 length equals 13 residues. Trimming removed 2 bases at V and 3 bases at J, with 7 bases between. CDR3 nucleotide sequence: TGTGCCAGCAGCCAAATGCAGAAAGAGACCCAGTACTTC. This sequence encodes CASSQMQKETQYF.

This clone showed up many times. The CDR3 DNA follows: TGTGCCAGCTACGACAGGGGAGGGGAGACCCAGTACTTC. This translates into CASYDRGGETQYF. The chain combines TRBV6-5 with TRBJ2-5; D perhaps matches TRBD1 (8 bases). V dropped 8 bases and J dropped 5 bases, with 15 bases sitting between them. CDR3 length: 13 amino acids. From germline, CDR1 is MNHEY and CDR2 SVGAGI.

Many counts were recorded for this clone. The rearrangement links TRBV5-6 to TRBJ2-1, with 7 bases lining up with TRBD1. The CDR3 covers 12 residues. Germline assignment: CDR1 SGHDT and CDR2 YYEEEE. Germline trimming cut 4 bases from V and 10 bases from J; bases unmatched to any gene: 5. CDR3 in amino acids: CASSPGQDEQFF. Written as DNA, the CDR3 is TGTGCCAGCAGCCCTGGACAGGACGAGCAGTTCTTC.

The chain has TRBV6-5 and TRBJ2-2; tentatively, D is TRBD1 (6 bases). CDR3 length: 15 residues. Germline assignment: CDR1 MNHEY and CDR2 SVGAGI. The V end lost 10 bases, the J end lost 2 bases, and 17 bases lay between the germline ends. CDR3 in DNA: TGTGCCATGGCGATGGGCAGGGGAAACACCGGGGAGCTGTTTTTT. As protein: CAMAMGRGNTGELFF.

This clone was observed a single time. V is TRBV5-4 and J is TRBJ2-6; possible D gene TRBD1, 6 bases. V lost 6 bases and J lost 2, with 24 bases in between. The CDR3 extends over 19 amino acids. Per the germline V gene, CDR1 is SGHNT and CDR2 is YYREEE (reference sequence). CDR3 DNA sequence: TGTGCCAGCACCCACTCCCGGGACAATTACTGGACTGGGGCCAACGTCCTGACTTTC. Translated: CASTHSRDNYWTGANVLTF.

The gene calls are TRBV10-3 and TRBJ1-1; D is unclear. V shed 3 bases and J shed 2 bases, with 10 bases lying between them. Germline CDR1 is ENHRY and CDR2 is SYGVKD. The CDR3 contains 14 residues. CDR3: CAISDPAGNTEAFF. The CDR3 DNA reads as TGTGCCATCAGTGACCCAGCAGGTAACACTGAAGCTTTCTTT.

The chain uses TRBV4-1 and TRBJ2-7, with D hard to call. V was trimmed by 5 bases and J by 3 bases, leaving 14 bases between them. The CDR3 spans 14 residues. CDR1 and CDR2 (germline): MGHRA, YSYEKL. CDR3 bases: TGCGCCAGCAGCTCCCGGGTCCTATACTACGAGCAGTACTTC. As protein: CASSSRVLYYEQYF.

Here the CDR3 DNA reads TGTGCCAGTAGTATAGATACTCGGGGGATCTACAATGAGCAGTTCTTC. Translation: CASSIDTRGIYNEQFF. The V call is TRBV19, the J call TRBJ2-1; D is possibly TRBD2 (6 bases). The CDR3 runs 16 residues. Germline lookup yields CDR1 LNHDA and CDR2 SQIVND (reference sequence). V was pared by 0 bases and J by 3 bases, with 12 bases between.